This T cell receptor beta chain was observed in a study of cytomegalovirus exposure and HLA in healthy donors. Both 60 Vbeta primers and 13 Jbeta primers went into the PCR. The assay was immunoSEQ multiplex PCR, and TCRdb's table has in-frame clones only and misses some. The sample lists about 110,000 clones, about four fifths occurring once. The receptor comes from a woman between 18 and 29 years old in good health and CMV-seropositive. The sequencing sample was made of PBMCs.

CDR3 residues: CAISVDRGNTEAFF. The CDR3 bases are TGTGCCATCAGTGTGGACAGGGGGAACACTGAAGCTTTCTTT. The genes are TRBV10-3 and TRBJ1-1; 9 positions agree with TRBD1. Germline V gene lookup returns CDR1 ENHRY and CDR2 SYGVKD. After removal of 4 bases from V and 1 base from J, the junction contained 1 base not matched to a gene. The CDR3 is 14 residues long.